This TCR beta chain appears in the sequencing data of a study of blood T cell repertoires in COVID-19. Study summary: Samples came from the United States, Italy and Spain, spanning acute and convalescent COVID-19.

Germline loops: CDR1 MGHDK, CDR2 SYGVNS. V was shortened by 6 bases and J by 5 bases, with 11 bases between the two germline ends. The CDR3 spans 12 residues. Only in-frame clones appear in the TCRdb table, and some are missing; sequencing was by immunoSEQ multiplex PCR. The sample lists about 200,000 clones, 86% occurring once. Participant-given clinical history determined each cohort assignment. This sequence joins TRBV25-1 and TRBJ2-7, with D perhaps matching TRBD2 (5 bases). Sequencing input: PBMCs or T cells enriched from blood (not recorded which). This TCR was recovered from a middle-aged man with acute COVID-19. In DNA, the CDR3 is TGTGCCAGCAGCCAGAGGCGGGACGAGCAGTACTTC. Its translation: CASSQRRDEQYF.